The clone carrying this TCR beta chain appeared a single time. What it binds is not known. The CDR3 sequence is 15 residues long. J gave up 2 bases and V 5 bases, and 6 bases lay outside the gene matches. Germline lookup yields CDR1 MNHEY and CDR2 SVGAGI. This sample was included in a study of Ad26.COV2.S vaccination and SARS-CoV-2 variants. For the study at large: Once or twice, 56 days apart, Ad26.COV2.S was delivered intramuscularly. Study results and caveats: With respect to non-spike TCR breadth, vaccine and placebo recipients were similar. Responses of spike-specific T cells (both CD8+ and CD4+) reportedly showed substantial breadth after vaccination.

The treatment denotes: roughly 18 received Ad26.COV2.S at low or high dose, single or two shots; about 5 received placebo; per-sample allocation not given. Day 63 following the first vaccine or placebo injection was when the samples were taken. Cohort 1b enrolled adults aged 18-55 years in Boston. Clones were sequenced by immunoSEQ multiplex PCR, and TCRdb holds only the in-frame ones, with some missing. The data show more than 300,000 clones, 86% seen once. Source: peripheral blood, taken in a trial of Ad26.COV2.S vaccine versus placebo. This sequence was found in a person aged 18 to 59 who received the Ad26.COV2.S COVID-19 vaccine or a placebo. V and J are TRBV6-5 and TRBJ2-1; 7 bases are shared with TRBD2. The CDR3 coding sequence is TGTGCCAGCAGTAAGGGGAGGGGTACCTACAATGAGCAGTTCTTC. This gives the protein CASSKGRGTYNEQFF.